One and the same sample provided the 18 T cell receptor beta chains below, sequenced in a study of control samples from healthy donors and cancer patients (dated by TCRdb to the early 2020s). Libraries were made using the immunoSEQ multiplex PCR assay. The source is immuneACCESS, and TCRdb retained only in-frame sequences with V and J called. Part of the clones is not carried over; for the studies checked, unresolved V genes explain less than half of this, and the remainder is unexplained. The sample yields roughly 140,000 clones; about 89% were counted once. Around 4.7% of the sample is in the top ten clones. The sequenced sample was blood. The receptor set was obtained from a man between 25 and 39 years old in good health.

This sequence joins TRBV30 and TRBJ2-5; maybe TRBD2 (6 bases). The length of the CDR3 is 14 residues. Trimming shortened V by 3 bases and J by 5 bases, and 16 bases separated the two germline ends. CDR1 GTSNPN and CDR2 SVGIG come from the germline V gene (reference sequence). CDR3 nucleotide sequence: TGTGCCTGGAGATCGGGACTTTCCATCGAGACCCAGTACTTC. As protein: CAWRSGLSIETQYF.

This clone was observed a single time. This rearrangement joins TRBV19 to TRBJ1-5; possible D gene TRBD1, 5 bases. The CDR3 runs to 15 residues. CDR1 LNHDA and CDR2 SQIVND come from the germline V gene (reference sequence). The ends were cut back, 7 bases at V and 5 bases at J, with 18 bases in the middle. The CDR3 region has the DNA TGTGCCAGTACCCGGGACTTAATTGGCTATCAGCCCCAGCATTTT. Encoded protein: CASTRDLIGYQPQHF.

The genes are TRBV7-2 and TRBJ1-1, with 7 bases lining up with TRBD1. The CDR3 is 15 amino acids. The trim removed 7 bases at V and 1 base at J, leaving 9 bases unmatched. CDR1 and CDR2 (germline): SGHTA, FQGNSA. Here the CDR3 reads CASTVVWDRNTEAFF. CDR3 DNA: TGTGCCAGCACTGTAGTTTGGGACAGGAACACTGAAGCTTTCTTT.

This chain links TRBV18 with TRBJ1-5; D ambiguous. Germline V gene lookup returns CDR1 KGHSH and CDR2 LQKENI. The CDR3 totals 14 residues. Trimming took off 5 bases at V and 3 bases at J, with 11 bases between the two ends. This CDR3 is CASSKDGDNQPQHF. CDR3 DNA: TGTGCCAGCTCAAAGGACGGGGACAATCAGCCCCAGCATTTT.

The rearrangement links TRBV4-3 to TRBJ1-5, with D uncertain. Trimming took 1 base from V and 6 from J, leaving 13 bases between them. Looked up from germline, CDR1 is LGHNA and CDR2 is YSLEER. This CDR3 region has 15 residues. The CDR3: CASSQGYSRAQPQHF. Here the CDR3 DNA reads TGCGCCAGCAGCCAAGGTTATTCAAGGGCTCAGCCCCAGCATTTT.

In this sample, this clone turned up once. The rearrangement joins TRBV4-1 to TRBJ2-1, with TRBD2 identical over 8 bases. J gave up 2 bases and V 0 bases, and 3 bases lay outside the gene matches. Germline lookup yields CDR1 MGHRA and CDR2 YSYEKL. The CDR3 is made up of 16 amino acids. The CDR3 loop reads CASSQEPGLAYNEQFF. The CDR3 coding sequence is TGCGCCAGCAGCCAAGAACCGGGACTAGCCTACAATGAGCAGTTCTTC.

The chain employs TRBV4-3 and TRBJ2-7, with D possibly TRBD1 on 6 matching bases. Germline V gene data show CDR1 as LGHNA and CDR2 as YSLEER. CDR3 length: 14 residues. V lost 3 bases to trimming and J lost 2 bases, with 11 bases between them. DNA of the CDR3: TGCGCCAGCAGCCAGGAGACAGGTACCTACGAGCAGTACTTC. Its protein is CASSQETGTYEQYF.

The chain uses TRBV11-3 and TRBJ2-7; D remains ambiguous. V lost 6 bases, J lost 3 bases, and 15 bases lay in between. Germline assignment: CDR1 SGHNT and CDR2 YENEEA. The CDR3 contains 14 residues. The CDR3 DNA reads TGTGCCAGCAGTTCCCGGTCGTTTCTCTACGAGCAGTACTTC. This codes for CASSSRSFLYEQYF.

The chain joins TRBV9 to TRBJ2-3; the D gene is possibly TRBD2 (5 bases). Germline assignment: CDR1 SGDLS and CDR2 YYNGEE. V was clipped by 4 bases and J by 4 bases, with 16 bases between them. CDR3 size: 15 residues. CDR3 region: CASSKPLGSADTQYF. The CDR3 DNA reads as TGTGCCAGCAGCAAACCTTTAGGGAGTGCAGATACGCAGTATTTT. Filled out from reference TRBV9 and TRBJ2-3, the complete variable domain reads DSGVTQTPKHLITATGQRVTLRCSPRSGDLSVYWYQQSLDQGLQFLIQYYNGEERAKGNILERFSAQQFPDLHSELNLSSLELGDSALYFCASSKPLGSADTQYFGPGTRLTVL.

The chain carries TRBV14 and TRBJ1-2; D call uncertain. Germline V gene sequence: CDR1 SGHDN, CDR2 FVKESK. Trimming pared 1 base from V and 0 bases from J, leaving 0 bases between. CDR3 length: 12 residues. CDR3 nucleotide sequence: TGTGCCAGCAGCCAAGCTAACTATGGCTACACCTTC. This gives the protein CASSQANYGYTF.

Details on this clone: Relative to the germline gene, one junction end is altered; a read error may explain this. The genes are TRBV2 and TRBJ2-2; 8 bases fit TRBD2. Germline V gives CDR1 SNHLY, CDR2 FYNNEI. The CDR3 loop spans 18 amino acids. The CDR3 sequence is CASTVYRATVPDGGELFF. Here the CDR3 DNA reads TGTGCCAGCACTGTGTACAGGGCCACGGTTCCCGACGGGGGGGAGTTGTTTTTT.

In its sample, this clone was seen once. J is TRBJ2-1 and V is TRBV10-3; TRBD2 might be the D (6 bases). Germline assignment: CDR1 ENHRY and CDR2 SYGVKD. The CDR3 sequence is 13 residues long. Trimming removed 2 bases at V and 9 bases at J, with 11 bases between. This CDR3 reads CAISEAVGGEQFF. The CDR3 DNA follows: TGTGCCATCAGTGAGGCAGTGGGGGGTGAGCAGTTCTTC.

For the CDR3, the DNA is TGTGCCAGCAGTTTGGCTAGCGGGGCCTTAGCCAAAAACATTCAGTACTTC. It specifies CASSLASGALAKNIQYF. This chain connects TRBV27 to TRBJ2-4; 9 nucleotides line up with TRBD2. The CDR3 extends over 17 amino acids. V was clipped by 3 bases and J by 0 bases; unmatched bases: 6. In germline, CDR1 is MNHEY, CDR2 SMNVEV (reference sequence).

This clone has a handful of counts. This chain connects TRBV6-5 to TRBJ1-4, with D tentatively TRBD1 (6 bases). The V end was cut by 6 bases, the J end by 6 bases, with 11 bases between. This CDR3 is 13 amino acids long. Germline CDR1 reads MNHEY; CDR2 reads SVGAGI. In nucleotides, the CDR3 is TGTGCCAGCAGGGACAGAGAGTATGAAAAACTGTTTTTT. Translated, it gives CASRDREYEKLFF.

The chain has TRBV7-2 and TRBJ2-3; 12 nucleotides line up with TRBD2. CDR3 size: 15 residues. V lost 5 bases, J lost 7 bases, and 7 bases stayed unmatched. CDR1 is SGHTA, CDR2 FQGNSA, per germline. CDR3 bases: TGTGCCAGCAGCCAGACTAGCGGGGGTCGAAATACGCAGTATTTT. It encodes CASSQTSGGRNTQYF.

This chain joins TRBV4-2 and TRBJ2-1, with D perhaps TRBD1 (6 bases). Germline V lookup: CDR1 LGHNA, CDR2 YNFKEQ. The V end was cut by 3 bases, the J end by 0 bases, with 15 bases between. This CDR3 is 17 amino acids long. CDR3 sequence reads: CASSHPLAGASYNEQFF. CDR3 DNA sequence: TGTGCCAGCAGCCACCCCCTAGCAGGGGCCTCCTACAATGAGCAGTTCTTC.

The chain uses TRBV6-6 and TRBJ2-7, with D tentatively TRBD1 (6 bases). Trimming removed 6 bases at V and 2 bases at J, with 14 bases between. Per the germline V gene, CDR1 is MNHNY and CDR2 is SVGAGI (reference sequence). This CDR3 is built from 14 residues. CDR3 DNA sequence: TGTGCCAGCAGCCCCGCCCAGGGGACCTACGAGCAGTACTTC. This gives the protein CASSPAQGTYEQYF.

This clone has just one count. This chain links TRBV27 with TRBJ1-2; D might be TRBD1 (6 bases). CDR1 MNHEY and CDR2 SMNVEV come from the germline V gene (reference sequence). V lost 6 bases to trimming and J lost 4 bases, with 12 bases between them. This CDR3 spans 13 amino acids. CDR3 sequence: CASSTGFGYGYTF. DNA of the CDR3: TGTGCCAGCAGCACAGGGTTTGGCTATGGCTACACCTTC.